Following are 30 T cell receptor beta chains from one sample sequenced in a study of T cells expressing NK-cell markers. No DNA is given; TCRdb re-called the 5' RACE reads and lists each CDR3 protein once. This sample's table has over 100,000 distinct CDR3 sequences. The sequenced sample consisted of blood T cells: a sorted CD56 or NKG2C T cell subset, CD4+ or CD8+ T cells, or bulk PBMC T cells (not recorded which). These receptors were taken from a woman between 18 and 70 years old in good health.

The chain employs TRBV14 and TRBJ2-1; TCRdb's D call, TRBD2, is unchecked because there is no DNA. In germline, CDR1 is SGHDN, CDR2 FVKESK. The CDR3 has 15 residues. The CDR3 spells CASSLSGLPYNEQFF.

The chain links TRBV19 to TRBJ2-1. This CDR3 has 16 amino acids. Germline assignment: CDR1 LNHDA and CDR2 SQIVND (reference sequence). Here the CDR3 reads CASSIVPGRSYNEQFF.

The chain joins TRBV4-2 to TRBJ2-2; TCRdb names TRBD1, which stays unverified in the absence of DNA. Germline CDR1 is LGHNA and CDR2 is YNFKEQ. This CDR3 contains 14 residues. The CDR3 is CASSQSRGAGELFF.

V gene TRBV5-6 combines with J gene TRBJ2-7; there is no DNA to check the TCRdb D call of TRBD1. Germline CDR1 SGHDT, CDR2 YYEEEE. The CDR3 loop spans 14 amino acids. This chain's CDR3 is CASSQDGGRYEQYF.

This chain joins TRBV3-1 and TRBJ1-1. This CDR3 comprises 13 residues. Germline lookup yields CDR1 LGHDT and CDR2 YNNKEL (reference sequence). The CDR3: CASSQGYSQEAFF.

The chain employs TRBV10-3 and TRBJ2-3. The germline gives CDR1 ENHRY, CDR2 SYGVKD. The CDR3 loop spans 14 amino acids. The CDR3 spells CAISEPAAADTQYF.

This CDR3 is CASSGLALNTYNEQFF. The J gene is TRBJ2-1, the V gene TRBV5-1; TCRdb gives TRBD2 as the D gene, but with no DNA this cannot be confirmed. CDR3 length: 16 residues. CDR1 is SGHRS and CDR2 is YFSETQ in the germline V gene.

Considering frequency, this clonotype is medium-sized (0.01 to 0.1%). The gene calls are TRBV3-1 and TRBJ1-1; absent DNA, TCRdb's TRBD1 call cannot be checked. The CDR3 runs 17 residues. The germline gives CDR1 LGHDT, CDR2 YNNKEL (reference sequence). CDR3 protein: CASSPTYGTEANTEAFF.

The chain combines TRBV7-3 with TRBJ2-3; TCRdb selects TRBD2, and the lack of DNA leaves this call unchecked. This CDR3 has 14 residues. Germline assignment: CDR1 SGHTA and CDR2 FQGTGA. The CDR3 sequence is CASSSGLAIHTQYF.

This sequence joins TRBV29-1 and TRBJ2-7; no DNA is available, so the TRBD1 call from TCRdb remains unchecked. The germline V gene encodes CDR1 SQVTM and CDR2 ANQGSEA. The CDR3 has 16 residues. CDR3 in amino acids: CSALGPGTDAVYEQYF.

The gene calls are TRBV10-3 and TRBJ1-5. CDR1 and CDR2 (germline): ENHRY, SYGVKD. The CDR3 loop spans 17 amino acids. This chain's CDR3 is CAISESPAGGSNQPQHF.

This chain joins TRBV28 and TRBJ2-1. The CDR3 loop spans 13 amino acids. Germline CDR1 MDHEN, CDR2 SYDVKM. This CDR3 is CASSLGPSNEQFF.

V usage is TRBV20-1 and J usage is TRBJ2-1; TCRdb returns TRBD1, unconfirmable since there is no DNA. Germline CDR1 is DFQATT and CDR2 is SNEGSKA (reference sequence). The CDR3 length is 14 residues. The CDR3 spells CSARGKGYLNEQFF.

The CDR3 loop reads CASFSGGSYNEQFF. This chain joins TRBV7-2 and TRBJ2-1; TCRdb lists TRBD2, though no DNA is available to test this call. The CDR3 is 14 amino acids. Per the germline V gene, CDR1 is SGHTA and CDR2 is FQGNSA.

J is TRBJ2-3 and V is TRBV7-9; TCRdb picks TRBD1, but there is no DNA to check that call. The CDR3 covers 17 residues. CDR1 and CDR2 from the germline V gene are SEHNR and FQNEAQ (reference sequence). This CDR3 reads CASSPPAERGYTDTQYF.

The gene calls are TRBV12-3 or TRBV12-4 and TRBJ2-5; TCRdb designates TRBD1, a call that cannot be tested without DNA. The CDR3 runs 14 residues. The CDR3 spells CASRTQGRQETQYF.

The rearrangement joins TRBV6-1 to TRBJ2-7; without DNA, the TCRdb call of TRBD2 cannot be checked. The V gene's germline CDR1 is MNHNS and CDR2 SASEGT. This CDR3 spans 14 amino acids. The chain's CDR3 is CAKGSGASLTEQYF.

The chain links TRBV29-1 to TRBJ1-1; the TRBD1 assignment by TCRdb is unverifiable without DNA. CDR3 size: 13 residues. The germline gives CDR1 SQVTM, CDR2 ANQGSEA. The CDR3 reads CSVGPGANTEAFF.

J is TRBJ2-2 and V is TRBV12-3 or TRBV12-4; there is no DNA to check the TCRdb D call of TRBD1. The CDR3 has 16 residues. CDR3 sequence reads: CASSFTGQPNTGELFF.

The chain has TRBV7-2 and TRBJ2-7; the TRBD1 assignment by TCRdb is unverifiable without DNA. The CDR3 is 14 amino acids. Germline V gene lookup returns CDR1 SGHTA and CDR2 FQGNSA. The CDR3 here is CASSTQTGFSEQYF.

V usage is TRBV10-2 and J usage is TRBJ2-1; TCRdb's assignment of TRBD1 cannot be checked, as there is no DNA. The CDR3 length is 13 residues. Germline CDR1 is WSHSY and CDR2 is SAAADI. The CDR3 loop reads CASSPGTTNEQFF.

The chain couples TRBV12-3 or TRBV12-4 to TRBJ2-2; TCRdb outputs TRBD1, but without DNA this stays unchecked. The CDR3 totals 13 residues. This chain's CDR3 is CASSLVGPGELFF.

V usage is TRBV11-1 and J usage is TRBJ1-6. CDR3 length: 12 amino acids. Per the germline V gene, CDR1 is SGHAT and CDR2 is FQDESV (reference sequence). The CDR3 is CASSLNEDSLHF.

The chain couples TRBV29-1 to TRBJ2-2; TCRdb indicates TRBD1, and absent DNA this call remains unverified. CDR3 size: 12 residues. Germline V gene lookup returns CDR1 SQVTM and CDR2 ANQGSEA. CDR3 residues: CSGTANTGELFF.

The V and J genes are TRBV13 and TRBJ2-1; TCRdb designates TRBD1, a call that cannot be tested without DNA. Germline-derived CDR1 and CDR2 are PRHDT and FYEKMQ (reference sequence). This CDR3 is built from 12 residues. The CDR3 loop is CASSPGDDEQFF. Full variable domain (remainder filled in from reference TRBV13 and TRBJ2-1): AAGVIQSPRHLIKEKRETATLKCYPIPRHDTVYWYQQGPGQDPQFLISFYEKMQSDKGSIPDRFSAQQFSDYHSELNMSSLELGDSALYFCASSPGDDEQFFGPGTRLTVL.

The V call is TRBV9, the J call TRBJ1-1. The CDR3 contains 16 residues. Germline lookup yields CDR1 SGDLS and CDR2 YYNGEE. The CDR3 here is CASSAAGLLMNTEAFF.

The genes are TRBV9 and TRBJ2-5; absent DNA, TCRdb's TRBD2 call cannot be checked. CDR1 and CDR2 (germline): SGDLS, YYNGEE. The CDR3 loop spans 17 amino acids. The CDR3 loop is CASSALTSGALQETQYF.

The chain couples TRBV20-1 to TRBJ2-1. CDR3 length equals 15 residues. Per the germline V gene, CDR1 is DFQATT and CDR2 is SNEGSKA (reference sequence). The CDR3 loop reads CSARVGYSSYNEQFF.

This chain links TRBV28 with TRBJ2-3. This CDR3 contains 15 residues. Germline values: CDR1 MDHEN, CDR2 SYDVKM. The CDR3 loop reads CASRATAHSIGTQYF.

The gene calls are TRBV7-9 and TRBJ1-1. The CDR3 is 12 amino acids. The germline gives CDR1 SEHNR, CDR2 FQNEAQ (reference sequence). The CDR3 region is CASSLAHSEAFF.